This TCR beta chain was recovered during a study of cytomegalovirus exposure and HLA in healthy donors. The overall study: There were nearly 120 million unique TCR beta sequences, drawn from approximately 180 million T cells, in an earlier analysis. Study conclusions and caveats: The authors later found TCR association rates varying by HLA locus, with DRB1 most and HLA-C fewest.

Comment on this clone: Its target is unknown.

V was trimmed by 4 bases and J by 7 bases, leaving 13 bases between them. From germline, CDR1 is MNHNS and CDR2 SASEGT. The CDR3 covers 13 residues. The primer mix had 60 Vbeta and 13 Jbeta primers. Data came from immunoSEQ multiplex PCR; TCRdb stores just in-frame clones and leaves some out. The table lists about 58,000 clones. The rearrangement uses TRBV6-1 and TRBJ1-1; the D gene is possibly TRBD1 (6 bases). Sequencing was performed on PBMCs. This receptor was taken from a woman between 18 and 30 years old in good health and CMV-seronegative. CDR3 sequence (DNA): TGTGCCAGCAGTGTCACAGGGTACGGTGAAGCTTTCTTT. This gives the protein CASSVTGYGEAFF.